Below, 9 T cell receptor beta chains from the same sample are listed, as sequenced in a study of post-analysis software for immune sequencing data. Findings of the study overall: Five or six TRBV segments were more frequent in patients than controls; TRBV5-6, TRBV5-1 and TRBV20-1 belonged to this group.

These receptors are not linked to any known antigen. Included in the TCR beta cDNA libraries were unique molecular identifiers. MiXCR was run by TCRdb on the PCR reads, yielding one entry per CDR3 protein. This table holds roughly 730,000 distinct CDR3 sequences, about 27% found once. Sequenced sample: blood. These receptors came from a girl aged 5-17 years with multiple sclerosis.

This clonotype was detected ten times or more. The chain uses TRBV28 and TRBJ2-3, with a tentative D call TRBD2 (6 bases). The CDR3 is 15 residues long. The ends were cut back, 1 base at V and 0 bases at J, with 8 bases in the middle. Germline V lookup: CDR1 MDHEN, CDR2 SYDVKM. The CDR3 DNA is TGTGCCAGCAGTTTATCCGGGACTAGCACAGATACGCAGTATTTT. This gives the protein CASSLSGTSTDTQYF.

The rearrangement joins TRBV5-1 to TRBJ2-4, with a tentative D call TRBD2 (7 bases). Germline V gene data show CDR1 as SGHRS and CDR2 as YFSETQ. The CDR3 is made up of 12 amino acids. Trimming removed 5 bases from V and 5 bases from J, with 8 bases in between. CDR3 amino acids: CASRGGENIQYF. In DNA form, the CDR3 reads TGCGCCAGCAGAGGGGGGGAAAACATTCAGTACTTC.

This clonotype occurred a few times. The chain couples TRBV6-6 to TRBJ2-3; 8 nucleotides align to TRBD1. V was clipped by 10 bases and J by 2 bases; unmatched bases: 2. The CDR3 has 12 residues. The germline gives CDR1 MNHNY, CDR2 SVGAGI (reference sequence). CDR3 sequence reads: CATTGVTDTQYF. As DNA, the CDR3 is TGTGCCACGACAGGGGTCACAGATACGCAGTATTTT.

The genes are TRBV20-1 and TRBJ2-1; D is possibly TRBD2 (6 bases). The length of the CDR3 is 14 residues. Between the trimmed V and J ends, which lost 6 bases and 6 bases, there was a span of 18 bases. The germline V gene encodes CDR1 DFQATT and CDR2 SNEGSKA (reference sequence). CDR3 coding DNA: TGCAGTGCGCCGACCGGGGAGCGGGTCAATGAGCAGTTCTTC. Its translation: CSAPTGERVNEQFF.

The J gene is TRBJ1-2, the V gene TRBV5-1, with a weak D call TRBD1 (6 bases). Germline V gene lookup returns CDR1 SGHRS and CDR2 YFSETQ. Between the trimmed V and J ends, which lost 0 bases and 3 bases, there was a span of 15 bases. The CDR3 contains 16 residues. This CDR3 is CASSLGGRGGDYGYTF. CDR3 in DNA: TGCGCCAGCAGCTTGGGGGGCAGGGGAGGTGACTATGGCTACACCTTC. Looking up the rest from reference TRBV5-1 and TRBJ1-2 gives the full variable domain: KAGVTQTPRYLIKTRGQQVTLSCSPISGHRSVSWYQQTPGQGLQFLFEYFSETQRNKGNFPGRFSGRQFSNSRSEMNVSTLELGDSALYLCASSLGGRGGDYGYTFGSGTRLTVV.

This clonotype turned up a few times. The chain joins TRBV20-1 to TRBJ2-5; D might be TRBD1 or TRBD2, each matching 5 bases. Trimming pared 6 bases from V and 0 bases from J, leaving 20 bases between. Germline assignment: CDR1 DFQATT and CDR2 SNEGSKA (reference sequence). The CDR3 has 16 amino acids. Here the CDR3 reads CSAEWSPGPNQETQYF. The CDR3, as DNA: TGCAGTGCGGAATGGAGTCCGGGACCGAACCAAGAGACCCAGTACTTC.

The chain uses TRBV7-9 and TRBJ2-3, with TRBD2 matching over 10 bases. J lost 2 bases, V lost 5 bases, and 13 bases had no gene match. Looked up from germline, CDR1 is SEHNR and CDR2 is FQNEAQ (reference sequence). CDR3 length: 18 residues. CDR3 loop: CASSPVTGLAENTDTQYF. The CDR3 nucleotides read TGTGCCAGCAGCCCGGTAACCGGACTAGCGGAAAACACAGATACGCAGTATTTT.

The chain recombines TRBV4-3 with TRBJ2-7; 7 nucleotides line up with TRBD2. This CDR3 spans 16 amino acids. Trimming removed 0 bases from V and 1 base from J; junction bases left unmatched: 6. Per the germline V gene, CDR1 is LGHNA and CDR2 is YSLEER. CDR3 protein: CASSQDGLAVSYEQYF. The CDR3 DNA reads TGCGCCAGCAGCCAAGATGGGCTAGCGGTATCCTACGAGCAGTACTTC.

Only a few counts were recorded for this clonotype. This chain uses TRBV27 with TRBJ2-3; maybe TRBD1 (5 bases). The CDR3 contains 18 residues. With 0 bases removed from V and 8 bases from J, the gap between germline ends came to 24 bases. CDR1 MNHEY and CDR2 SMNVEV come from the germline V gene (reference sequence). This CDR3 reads CASSLSRLDGLGVGTQYF. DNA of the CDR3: TGTGCCAGCAGTTTATCCCGACTGGACGGGCTAGGGGTGGGTACGCAGTATTTT.